This entry is about one T cell receptor beta chain. No antigen is known for it. At one end, the junction sequence differs from germline, possibly due to a read error. Unsorted whole blood supplied the blood RNA, and germline DNA was isolated too. A primer in the constant region served to generate TCR beta cDNA from about 470 ng of total RNA. A slightly modified ARM-PCR protocol with three nested multiplex PCR rounds produced these TCR beta libraries. A C-beta reverse primer was combined with TRBV1-TRBV30 forward primers in the first two PCR rounds, and each round had about 10 cycles. TCRdb processed the multiplex PCR reads anew with MiXCR; each CDR3 protein has one entry. The table lists about 200,000 distinct CDR3 sequences, 65% of them singletons, with 5.5% to 9% in the top ten. This specimen comes from a study of tumor-infiltrating lymphocytes in primary liver carcinoma. Whole-study results and caveats: Tumors and blood were compared for top-250-clone fraction, and tumors had the significantly higher value (p = 0.039).

The CDR3 contains 13 residues. Per germline, CDR1 MDHEN and CDR2 SYDVKM. This clonotype was obtained from a woman aged 60-75 years with primary liver carcinoma and hepatitis B virus infection. Sequenced sample: peripheral blood. The chain couples TRBV28 to TRBJ2-2, with D perhaps matching TRBD2 (5 bases). CDR3 loop: CTTALTNTGELFF. The DNA for the CDR3 is TGTACCACCGCGCTGACGAACACCGGGGAGCTGTTTTTC.